The entry that follows covers one T cell receptor (beta chain) sequence. The antigen is unknown. The data derive from a study of identical twins' blood T cells. Germline values: CDR1 SGHDN, CDR2 FVKESK. The CDR3 covers 13 residues. V lost 4 bases, J lost 7 bases, and 3 bases stayed unmatched. TCRdb processed the 5' RACE reads anew with MiXCR; each CDR3 protein has one entry. The table has roughly 340,000 distinct CDR3 sequences, roughly 27% seen once; the top ten hold about 6%. Points from the study as a whole: Top TCRbeta clonotypes were shared more with twin than unrelated donors. Mainly, cloneset size products determined shared clonotypes, twins included. Twin similarity might stem from environmental factors, not only genetics.

The TCR comes from a woman aged 18-55 years in good health. The sequencing input was PBMCs. The rearrangement uses TRBV14 and TRBJ2-2; TRBD2 matches 7 bases. For the CDR3, the DNA is TGTGCCAGCAGCCGACTAGCTAGCGGGGAGCTGTTTTTT. Translation gives CASSRLASGELFF.